The rows below give T cell receptor beta chains drawn from one sample of a study of tumor-infiltrating lymphocytes in glioblastoma multiforme. One entry per CDR3 protein, called by TCRdb with MiXCR from the multiplex PCR reads. Here the sample spans 10,000 to 15,000 distinct CDR3 sequences, 64% being singletons. Sequenced material: brain tumor tissue. These receptors originate from a male donor with glioblastoma. The CDR3 runs from the conserved cysteine through the conserved F or W. Each record gives: J gene, clone size, V gene, D gene, CDR3 protein, CDR3 DNA. A D gene is named only where the DNA matches it firmly. The size entry is marked missing in some rows and otherwise reads once, few, many or a size class.

j_call: TRBJ2-2; clone_size: once; v_call: TRBV11-2; d_call: TRBD2; cdr3_aa: CASSSTSGRISTGELFF; cdr3_nt: TGTGCCAGCAGTTCGACTAGCGGGAGAATAAGCACCGGGGAGCTGTTTTTT
j_call: TRBJ2-2; clone_size: -; v_call: TRBV9; d_call: TRBD1; cdr3_aa: CASSVAGGNGELFF; cdr3_nt: TGTGCCAGCAGCGTAGCAGGGGGCAACGGGGAGCTGTTTTTT
j_call: TRBJ2-3; clone_size: -; v_call: TRBV10-3; d_call: -; cdr3_aa: CAISDPGWLSTDTQYF; cdr3_nt: TGTGCCATCAGTGACCCGGGATGGCTAAGCACAGATACGCAGTATTTT
j_call: TRBJ1-2; clone_size: medium-sized; v_call: TRBV6-5; d_call: TRBD1; cdr3_aa: CASTFGQVAGYTF; cdr3_nt: TGTGCCAGCACCTTCGGACAGGTCGCGGGCTACACCTTC
j_call: TRBJ1-2; clone_size: -; v_call: TRBV20-1; d_call: TRBD1; cdr3_aa: CSARSWTGKDGYTF; cdr3_nt: TGCAGTGCTAGATCGTGGACAGGGAAGGATGGCTACACCTTC
j_call: TRBJ2-5; clone_size: -; v_call: TRBV20-1; d_call: -; cdr3_aa: CSASFRGSISGTQYF; cdr3_nt: TGCAGTGCTAGCTTTAGAGGGAGTATAAGTGGGACCCAGTACTTC
j_call: TRBJ2-7; clone_size: medium-sized; v_call: TRBV12-3/TRBV12-4; d_call: TRBD2; cdr3_aa: CASSPSGRGYEQYF; cdr3_nt: TGTGCCAGCAGTCCAAGCGGGAGGGGGTACGAGCAGTACTTC
j_call: TRBJ2-2; clone_size: once; v_call: TRBV29-1; d_call: -; cdr3_aa: CSVDSGLTGGLFF; cdr3_nt: TGCAGCGTTGATTCTGGTCTCACCGGGGGGCTGTTTTTT
j_call: TRBJ2-5; clone_size: -; v_call: TRBV20-1; d_call: -; cdr3_aa: CSAGDLGQADETQYF; cdr3_nt: TGCAGTGCTGGAGATCTTGGACAAGCGGACGAGACCCAGTACTTC
j_call: TRBJ2-1; clone_size: -; v_call: TRBV10-3; d_call: TRBD2; cdr3_aa: CAIYPGLAADEQFF; cdr3_nt: TGTGCCATCTACCCGGGACTAGCAGCGGATGAACAGTTCTTC
j_call: TRBJ2-1; clone_size: large; v_call: TRBV5-4; d_call: -; cdr3_aa: CASSREAGSSYNEQFF; cdr3_nt: TGTGCCAGCAGCCGTGAGGCCGGGAGCTCCTACAATGAGCAGTTCTTC
j_call: TRBJ2-5; clone_size: -; v_call: TRBV5-6; d_call: -; cdr3_aa: CASSWVGVEIQYF; cdr3_nt: TGTGCCAGCAGTTGGGTGGGGGTGGAAATCCAGTACTTC
j_call: TRBJ2-7; clone_size: few; v_call: TRBV21-1; d_call: -; cdr3_aa: CASSRNSRLAGVSYEQYF; cdr3_nt: TGTGCCAGCAGCAGAAATAGCAGACTAGCGGGAGTATCCTACGAGCAGTACTTC
j_call: TRBJ1-2; clone_size: -; v_call: TRBV4-3; d_call: -; cdr3_aa: CASSLGTGYGYTF; cdr3_nt: TGCGCCAGCAGCCTCGGGACGGGCTATGGCTACACCTTC
j_call: TRBJ2-1; clone_size: -; v_call: TRBV12-3/TRBV12-4; d_call: -; cdr3_aa: CASSSRKGIWDEQFF; cdr3_nt: TGTGCCAGTAGCTCCAGGAAGGGGATTTGGGATGAGCAATTCTTC
j_call: TRBJ1-1; clone_size: once; v_call: TRBV28; d_call: -; cdr3_aa: CASSPGPAMNTEAFF; cdr3_nt: TGTGCCAGCAGCCCCGGACCGGCCATGAACACTGAAGCTTTCTTT
j_call: TRBJ2-1; clone_size: many; v_call: TRBV30; d_call: TRBD2; cdr3_aa: CAWSTPAAGPYNEQFF; cdr3_nt: TGTGCCTGGAGTACCCCTGCAGCGGGACCCTACAATGAGCAGTTCTTC
j_call: TRBJ1-6; clone_size: few; v_call: TRBV11-2; d_call: -; cdr3_aa: CASSLSADHNSPLHF; cdr3_nt: TGTGCCAGCAGCTTATCTGCAGATCATAATTCGCCCCTCCACTTT
j_call: TRBJ2-7; clone_size: medium-sized; v_call: TRBV20-1; d_call: TRBD2; cdr3_aa: CSASRLAGSYEQYF; cdr3_nt: TGCAGTGCTTCTCGACTAGCGGGATCCTACGAGCAGTACTTC
j_call: TRBJ2-7; clone_size: -; v_call: TRBV10-1; d_call: TRBD2; cdr3_aa: CASSEASGRYEQYF; cdr3_nt: TGCGCCAGCAGTGAGGCTAGCGGGAGGTACGAGCAGTACTTC
j_call: TRBJ2-7; clone_size: -; v_call: TRBV29-1; d_call: -; cdr3_aa: CSVVGDKGPYELYF; cdr3_nt: TGCAGCGTTGTGGGGGACAAGGGCCCCTACGAGCTGTACTTC
j_call: TRBJ2-5; clone_size: -; v_call: TRBV29-1; d_call: -; cdr3_aa: CSGLEWETQYF; cdr3_nt: TGCAGCGGATTGGAATGGGAGACCCAGTACTTC
j_call: TRBJ1-2; clone_size: many; v_call: TRBV6-6; d_call: -; cdr3_aa: CASGGRAPDYGYTF; cdr3_nt: TGTGCCAGCGGGGGTCGTGCCCCGGACTATGGCTACACCTTC
j_call: TRBJ1-1; clone_size: -; v_call: TRBV4-1; d_call: -; cdr3_aa: CASSPRTAHTEAFF; cdr3_nt: TGTGCCAGCAGCCCCCGGACAGCACACACTGAAGCTTTCTTT
j_call: TRBJ2-3; clone_size: -; v_call: TRBV12-3/TRBV12-4; d_call: -; cdr3_aa: CARSRTDTQYF; cdr3_nt: TGTGCCAGAAGTCGAACAGATACGCAGTATTTT
j_call: TRBJ1-1; clone_size: medium-sized; v_call: TRBV20-1; d_call: TRBD1; cdr3_aa: CSATDRAHAMNTEAFF; cdr3_nt: TGCAGTGCTACGGACAGGGCCCATGCCATGAACACTGAAGCTTTCTTT
j_call: TRBJ2-7; clone_size: -; v_call: TRBV7-8; d_call: -; cdr3_aa: CAGSSRVHEQYF; cdr3_nt: TGTGCCGGCAGCAGCAGGGTCCACGAGCAGTACTTC
j_call: TRBJ2-1; clone_size: -; v_call: TRBV5-1; d_call: -; cdr3_aa: CASSSGLYNEQFF; cdr3_nt: TGCGCCAGCAGCTCGGGACTCTACAATGAGCAGTTCTTC
j_call: TRBJ2-1; clone_size: -; v_call: TRBV5-1; d_call: TRBD1; cdr3_aa: CASSPGTGVYNEQLF; cdr3_nt: TGCGCCAGCAGCCCTGGGACAGGGGTCTACAATGAGCAGCTCTTC
j_call: TRBJ2-1; clone_size: once; v_call: TRBV20-1; d_call: TRBD2; cdr3_aa: CSGSSGGAWEQFF; cdr3_nt: TGCAGTGGCTCTAGCGGGGGGGCGTGGGAGCAGTTCTTC
j_call: TRBJ2-2; clone_size: -; v_call: TRBV20-1; d_call: -; cdr3_aa: CSAHRVDRANAGELFF; cdr3_nt: TGCAGTGCTCACAGGGTGGACCGGGCGAACGCCGGGGAGCTGTTTTTT
j_call: TRBJ2-7; clone_size: many; v_call: TRBV28; d_call: -; cdr3_aa: CASGPAGYEQYF; cdr3_nt: TGTGCCAGCGGCCCCGCGGGGTACGAGCAGTACTTC
j_call: TRBJ2-5; clone_size: medium-sized; v_call: TRBV12-3/TRBV12-4; d_call: -; cdr3_aa: CASSNEGQESQYF; cdr3_nt: TGTGCCAGCAGTAATGAGGGACAAGAGTCCCAGTACTTC
j_call: TRBJ2-2; clone_size: -; v_call: TRBV5-1; d_call: TRBD2; cdr3_aa: CASSDGLAEVDGELFF; cdr3_nt: TGCGCCAGCAGCGATGGACTAGCGGAAGTAGACGGGGAGCTGTTTTTT
j_call: TRBJ2-5; clone_size: -; v_call: TRBV3-1; d_call: -; cdr3_aa: CASSPPARETQYF; cdr3_nt: TGTGCCAGCAGCCCCCCAGCCCGGGAGACCCAGTACTTC
j_call: TRBJ2-2; clone_size: medium-sized; v_call: TRBV6-1; d_call: -; cdr3_aa: CASRRDRLTGELFF; cdr3_nt: TGTGCCAGCAGGCGGGACAGACTCACCGGGGAGCTGTTTTTT
j_call: TRBJ2-7; clone_size: -; v_call: TRBV11-3; d_call: TRBD1; cdr3_aa: CASSPAGTVGHEQYF; cdr3_nt: TGTGCCAGCAGCCCGGCCGGGACAGTAGGGCACGAGCAGTACTTC
j_call: TRBJ1-1; clone_size: -; v_call: TRBV11-2; d_call: -; cdr3_aa: CASSLLWGNTEAFF; cdr3_nt: TGTGCCAGCAGCTTATTATGGGGAAACACTGAAGCTTTCTTT
j_call: TRBJ2-7; clone_size: few; v_call: TRBV20-1; d_call: -; cdr3_aa: CSAGKESGNYEQYF; cdr3_nt: TGCAGTGCTGGGAAGGAGAGCGGAAACTACGAGCAGTATTTC
j_call: TRBJ2-5; clone_size: few; v_call: TRBV6-5; d_call: TRBD1; cdr3_aa: CASSQDRGGETQYF; cdr3_nt: TGTGCCAGCAGCCAGGACAGGGGTGGAGAGACCCAGTACTTC
j_call: TRBJ2-7; clone_size: -; v_call: TRBV3-1; d_call: TRBD1; cdr3_aa: CASSQTGDSYEQYF; cdr3_nt: TGTGCCAGCAGCCAGACAGGGGACTCCTACGAGCAGTACTTC
j_call: TRBJ1-2; clone_size: -; v_call: TRBV20-1; d_call: -; cdr3_aa: CSARSVTGYGYTF; cdr3_nt: TGCAGTGCTAGATCGGTGACAGGATATGGCTACACCTTC
j_call: TRBJ1-6; clone_size: many; v_call: TRBV5-1; d_call: -; cdr3_aa: CASMEQGFNSPLHF; cdr3_nt: TGCGCCAGCATGGAACAGGGCTTTAATTCACCCCTCCACTTT
j_call: TRBJ2-1; clone_size: -; v_call: TRBV20-1; d_call: TRBD2; cdr3_aa: CSARRLAATNEQFF; cdr3_nt: TGCAGTGCTAGGCGGCTAGCGGCAACCAATGAGCAGTTCTTC
j_call: TRBJ2-7; clone_size: -; v_call: TRBV11-2; d_call: -; cdr3_aa: CASSLDFVQGSYEQYF; cdr3_nt: TGTGCCAGCAGCTTAGATTTCGTGCAGGGGTCCTACGAGCAGTACTTC
j_call: TRBJ2-7; clone_size: medium-sized; v_call: TRBV6-5; d_call: -; cdr3_aa: CASSYSLQQAHEQYF; cdr3_nt: TGTGCCAGCAGTTACTCCCTACAGCAGGCCCACGAGCAGTACTTC
j_call: TRBJ2-7; clone_size: -; v_call: TRBV29-1; d_call: TRBD2; cdr3_aa: CSVELAHNTYEQYF; cdr3_nt: TGCAGCGTAGAACTAGCGCATAACACCTACGAGCAGTACTTC
j_call: TRBJ1-2; clone_size: -; v_call: TRBV24-1; d_call: -; cdr3_aa: CVTSDAGTDLTRGYTF; cdr3_nt: TGCGTCACCAGTGACGCCGGGACCGACTTAACTAGGGGCTACACCTTC
j_call: TRBJ2-2; clone_size: -; v_call: TRBV10-1; d_call: TRBD2; cdr3_aa: CASSELASGRPGELFF; cdr3_nt: TGCGCCAGCAGTGAACTGGCTAGCGGGAGGCCCGGGGAGTTGTTTTTT
j_call: TRBJ2-1; clone_size: -; v_call: TRBV4-1; d_call: -; cdr3_aa: CVSSQAGTAYNEQFF; cdr3_nt: TGCGTCAGCAGCCAAGCCGGGACTGCCTACAATGAGCAGTTCTTC
j_call: TRBJ2-6; clone_size: -; v_call: TRBV29-1; d_call: -; cdr3_aa: CSVSYGANVLTF; cdr3_nt: TGCAGCGTCTCCTATGGGGCCAACGTCCTGACTTTC
j_call: TRBJ1-5; clone_size: -; v_call: TRBV29-1; d_call: -; cdr3_aa: CSVGGGGNQPQHF; cdr3_nt: TGCAGCGTTGGGGGTGGCGGCAATCAGCCCCAGCATTTT
j_call: TRBJ2-1; clone_size: -; v_call: TRBV5-4; d_call: -; cdr3_aa: CASCREAGSFYNEQFF; cdr3_nt: TGTGCCAGCTGCCGTGAGGCCGGGAGCTTCTACAATGAGCAGTTCTTT
j_call: TRBJ2-7; clone_size: -; v_call: TRBV6-5; d_call: -; cdr3_aa: CASSYDALAYAQCF; cdr3_nt: TGTGCCAGCAGTTACGATGCCCTAGCCTACGCGCAGTGCTTC
j_call: TRBJ2-2; clone_size: -; v_call: TRBV20-1; d_call: TRBD2; cdr3_aa: CSAQEEAGVESEGLFF; cdr3_nt: TGCAGTGCTCAGGAAGAGGCGGGAGTAGAATCCGAGGGGCTGTTTTTT
j_call: TRBJ2-3; clone_size: many; v_call: TRBV28; d_call: -; cdr3_aa: CASSPDRDPSTDTQYF; cdr3_nt: TGTGCCAGCAGCCCAGACCGGGACCCATCCACAGATACGCAGTATTTT
j_call: TRBJ1-1; clone_size: -; v_call: TRBV12-3/TRBV12-4; d_call: -; cdr3_aa: CASSLGQWGTVEAFF; cdr3_nt: TGTGCCAGCAGTTTAGGTCAATGGGGTACGGTTGAAGCTTTCTTT
j_call: TRBJ2-3; clone_size: -; v_call: TRBV12-3/TRBV12-4; d_call: -; cdr3_aa: CASSRTGTPWDMQYF; cdr3_nt: TGTGCCAGCAGCCGTACCGGGACTCCATGGGATATGCAGTATTTT
j_call: TRBJ1-5; clone_size: few; v_call: TRBV6-5; d_call: -; cdr3_aa: CASSYSGGNQPQHF; cdr3_nt: TGTGCCAGCAGTTACTCAGGGGGCAATCAGCCCCAGCATTTT